This T cell receptor beta chain was documented in a study of cytomegalovirus exposure and HLA in healthy donors. Study context: Tens of millions of unique TCRs, all from HLA-typed donors, were included in an early release of the data. Study observations and caveats: Overall, approximately 150 TCR beta chains were annotated as cytomegalovirus-associated. A later analysis linked a missense variant in DCLRE1C to the trimming of TCR beta V and J genes.

The CDR3 has 14 residues. Trimming shortened V by 0 bases and J by 3 bases, and 9 bases separated the two germline ends. CDR1 is SGHNT and CDR2 is YYREEE in the germline V gene (reference sequence). The PCR ran on 60 Vbeta and 13 Jbeta primers. The table came from immunoSEQ multiplex PCR; TCRdb's copy has only in-frame clones and leaves some out. The sample lists approximately 76,000 clones, under 70% occurring once. A note on this clone: Its antigen is as yet unknown.

The chain joins TRBV5-4 to TRBJ2-5, with D perhaps matching TRBD2 (5 bases). Sequences were obtained from PBMCs. The sequence was collected from a man aged 25-45 years in good health and CMV-seropositive. This CDR3 is CASSLELGEETQYF. CDR3 nucleotide sequence: TGTGCCAGCAGCTTGGAATTGGGAGAAGAGACCCAGTACTTC. The whole variable domain, remainder taken from reference TRBV5-4 and TRBJ2-5, is ETGVTQSPTHLIKTRGQQVTLRCSSQSGHNTVSWYQQALGQGPQFIFQYYREEENGRGNFPPRFSGLQFPNYSSELNVNALELDDSALYLCASSLELGEETQYFGPGTRLLVL.